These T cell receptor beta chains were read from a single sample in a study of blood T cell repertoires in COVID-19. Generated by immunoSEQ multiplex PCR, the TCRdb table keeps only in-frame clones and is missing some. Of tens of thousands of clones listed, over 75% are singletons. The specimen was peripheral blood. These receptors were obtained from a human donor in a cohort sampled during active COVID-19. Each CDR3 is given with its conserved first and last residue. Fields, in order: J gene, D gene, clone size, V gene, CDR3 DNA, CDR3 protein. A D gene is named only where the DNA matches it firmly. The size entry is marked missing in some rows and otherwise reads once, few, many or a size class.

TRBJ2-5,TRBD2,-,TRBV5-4,TGTGCCAGCAGCTTGGGCAAGCGGGAGATAGGAGAGACCCAGTACTTC,CASSLGKREIGETQYF
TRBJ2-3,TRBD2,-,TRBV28,TGTGCCAGCCGGGAGGGGCAGAGGACAGATACGCAGTATTTT,CASREGQRTDTQYF
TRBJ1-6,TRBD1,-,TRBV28,TGTGCCATGGGACAGGCTAATTCACCCCTCCACTTT,CAMGQANSPLHF
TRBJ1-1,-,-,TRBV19,TGTGCCAGTAGTATGTTAGGGGAGGGTGAAGCTTTCTTT,CASSMLGEGEAFF
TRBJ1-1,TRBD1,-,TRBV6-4,TGTGCCAGCAGCCCCGGGACAGGGGAAACTGAAGCTTTCTTT,CASSPGTGETEAFF
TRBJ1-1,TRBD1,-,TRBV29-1,TGCAGCGTCGACAGGGCCGAGAACACTGAAGCTTTCTTT,CSVDRAENTEAFF
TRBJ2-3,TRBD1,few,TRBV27,TGTGCCAGCAGTCACAGGGGACCAGATACGCAGTATTTT,CASSHRGPDTQYF
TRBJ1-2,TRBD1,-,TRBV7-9,TGTGCCAGCAGCTCGCGGACAGGGACTAACTATGGCTACACCTTC,CASSSRTGTNYGYTF
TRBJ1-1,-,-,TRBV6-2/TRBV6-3,TGTGCCAGCAGTTACGCGACCGACTACCTGAGCCCTGAAGCTTTCTTT,CASSYATDYLSPEAFF
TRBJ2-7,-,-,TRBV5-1,TGCGCCAGCAGCCTCACAGGGATCGACGAGCAGTACTTC,CASSLTGIDEQYF
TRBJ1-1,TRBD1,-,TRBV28,TGTGCCAGCAGTTCACTCGCCGCAGGGACAGGGAACACTGAAGCTTTCTTT,CASSSLAAGTGNTEAFF
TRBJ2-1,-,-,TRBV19,TGTGCCAGTAGTATACAGGTTAGCGGTATCTACAATGAGCAGTTCTTC,CASSIQVSGIYNEQFF
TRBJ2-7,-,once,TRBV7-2,TGTGCCAGCAGCTTACGAGGACTCGAATCCTACGAGCAGTACTTC,CASSLRGLESYEQYF
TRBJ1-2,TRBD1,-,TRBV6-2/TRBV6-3,TGTGCCAGCAGTGATCGACAGGGACGCTATGGCTACACCTTC,CASSDRQGRYGYTF
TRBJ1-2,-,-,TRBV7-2,TGTGCCAGCAGCTTATCCCGCTATGGCTACACCTTC,CASSLSRYGYTF
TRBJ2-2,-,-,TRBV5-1,TGCGCCAGCAGCTTTGACGGGGTGAACACCGGGGAGCTGTTTTTT,CASSFDGVNTGELFF
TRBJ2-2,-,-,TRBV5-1,TGCGCCAGCAGCTTGTTCGGGCCCCGGGATACCGGGGAGCTGTTTTTT,CASSLFGPRDTGELFF
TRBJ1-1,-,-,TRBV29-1,TGCAGCGTTGGGGCAGGCACTGAAGCTTTCTTT,CSVGAGTEAFF
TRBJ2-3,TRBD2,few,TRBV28,TGTGCCAGCAGCTTCCTCGGGGGCGCGGGGGGGGTGGCAGATACGCAGTATTTT,CASSFLGGAGGVADTQYF
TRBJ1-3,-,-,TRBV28,TGTGCCAGCAGCCTCAATACAGGCGGGGTCGGAAACACCATATATTTT,CASSLNTGGVGNTIYF
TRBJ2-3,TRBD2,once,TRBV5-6,TGTGCCAGCAGCTTGTTGGGGACTAGTAGCACAGATACGCAGTATTTT,CASSLLGTSSTDTQYF
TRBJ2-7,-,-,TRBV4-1,TGCGCCAGCAGCCAAGGCAGGGGAAGCTACGAGCAGTACTTC,CASSQGRGSYEQYF
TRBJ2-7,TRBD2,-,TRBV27,TGTGCCAGCAGTTTAACGGGGGGGCGCCCCCACGAGCAGTACTTC,CASSLTGGRPHEQYF
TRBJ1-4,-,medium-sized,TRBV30,TGTGCCTGGAGTGTACTGAGGGAAAAACTGTTTTTT,CAWSVLREKLFF
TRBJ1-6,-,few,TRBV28,TGTGCCAGCAGTTTAGGCAGGGCTGGGTCACCCCTCCACTTT,CASSLGRAGSPLHF